The 29 T cell receptor beta chains below were found in one sample sequenced in a study of blood T cell repertoires in COVID-19 (dated by TCRdb to 2019 to 2021). Library method: the immunoSEQ multiplex PCR assay. TCRdb holds this immuneACCESS table with in-frame rearrangements only. Some clones are missing; in checked studies, unresolved V genes explain under half, and the rest has no known cause. The sample table contains about 240,000 clones; only one count was recorded for roughly 90% of them. The top ten clonotypes cover just over 2.5% of the sample. The sample comprised PBMCs or T cells enriched from blood (not recorded which). The receptors shown here come from a young woman with acute COVID-19.

The V gene is TRBV7-9, the J gene TRBJ1-4, with a tentative D call TRBD1 (6 bases). Germline CDR1 SEHNR, CDR2 FQNEAQ (reference sequence). The CDR3 is 14 residues long. The ends were cut back, 2 bases at V and 7 bases at J, with 11 bases in the middle. The CDR3, as DNA: TGTGCCAGCAGCTTACAGGGGTTCGGTGAAAAACTGTTTTTT. Protein product: CASSLQGFGEKLFF.

The chain has TRBV6-1 and TRBJ1-5; no clear D. This CDR3 contains 14 residues. The V gene lost 3 bases and the J gene lost 3 bases, with 9 bases spanning the gap. Looked up from germline, CDR1 is MNHNS and CDR2 is SASEGT. CDR3 DNA: TGTGCCAGCAGTGAGCGCTCTTACAATCAGCCCCAGCATTTT. It is translated as CASSERSYNQPQHF.

The chain is built from TRBV2 and TRBJ1-1; 10 bases fit TRBD1. The CDR3 covers 16 residues. V shed 5 bases and J 0 bases; nucleotides not matched to a gene: 6. Germline lookup yields CDR1 SNHLY and CDR2 FYNNEI. The CDR3 coding sequence is TGTGCCAGCAGTAAGGGACAGGGGATCATGAACACTGAAGCTTTCTTT. Translating gives CASSKGQGIMNTEAFF.

The chain recombines TRBV5-6 with TRBJ1-1; possibly TRBD1 for D (6 bases). Looked up from germline, CDR1 is SGHDT and CDR2 is YYEEEE. V lost 4 bases, J lost 1 base, and 8 bases lay in between. This CDR3 region has 13 residues. The CDR3 here is CASSRTENTEAFF. In DNA form, the CDR3 reads TGTGCCAGCAGCAGGACAGAGAACACTGAAGCTTTCTTT.

This clone was seen more than once but under ten times. The genes are TRBV14 and TRBJ1-1, with a possible D match to TRBD1 (6 bases). The germline V and J ends were trimmed by 2 bases and 11 bases, with 18 bases remaining between them. The V gene's germline CDR1 is SGHDN and CDR2 FVKESK. The CDR3 is 14 amino acids. DNA of the CDR3: TGTGCCAGCAGCCAAAATCTAGGGGACATGTATGCTTTCTTT. Translated, it gives CASSQNLGDMYAFF. The whole variable domain, remainder taken from reference TRBV14 and TRBJ1-1, is EAGVTQFPSHSVIEKGQTVTLRCDPISGHDNLYWYRRVMGKEIKFLLHFVKESKQDESGMPNNRFLAERTGGTYSTLKVQPAELEDSGVYFCASSQNLGDMYAFFGQGTRLTVV.

This clone was observed a single time. The chain combines TRBV25-1 with TRBJ1-2, with 10 bases that match TRBD1. Germline V gene lookup returns CDR1 MGHDK and CDR2 SYGVNS. The CDR3 spans 14 residues. The V gene end was trimmed by 6 bases and the J gene end by 8 bases; junction bases not matched to a gene: 9. In DNA form, the CDR3 reads TGTGCCAGCAGGATGACAGGGGGCGCGATCGGCTACACCTTC. Encoded protein: CASRMTGGAIGYTF.

The chain uses TRBV21-1 and TRBJ1-2; the D call of TRBD1 is as the table states it, not checked on the DNA. TRBV21-1 is deemed a pseudogene. This CDR3 region has 13 residues. The CDR3 loop is CAISDRANYGYTF. The CDR3 nucleotides are TGTGCCATTTCCGACAGGGCTAACTATGGCTACACCTTC.

The genes are TRBV5-1 and TRBJ1-1; D call uncertain. V shed 4 bases and J shed 0 bases, with 13 bases lying between them. Germline loops: CDR1 SGHRS, CDR2 YFSETQ. This CDR3 spans 15 amino acids. CDR3 region: CASSPKRAMNTEAFF. The CDR3 DNA is TGCGCCAGCAGCCCGAAGAGAGCCATGAACACTGAAGCTTTCTTT. Using reference TRBV5-1 and TRBJ1-1 for the parts outside the CDR3, the full variable domain is KAGVTQTPRYLIKTRGQQVTLSCSPISGHRSVSWYQQTPGQGLQFLFEYFSETQRNKGNFPGRFSGRQFSNSRSEMNVSTLELGDSALYLCASSPKRAMNTEAFFGQGTRLTVV.

The chain employs TRBV5-4 and TRBJ2-3; 11 positions agree with TRBD2. V shed 1 base, J shed 4 bases, and the junction held 11 bases outside the gene matches. Germline CDR1 SGHNT, CDR2 YYREEE (reference sequence). The CDR3 has 18 amino acids. The CDR3 protein is CASSLFGSGGASADTQYF. The CDR3 DNA sequence: TGTGCCAGCAGCTTGTTTGGTAGCGGGGGGGCCTCGGCAGATACGCAGTATTTT.

The V and J genes are TRBV19 and TRBJ2-1; D unclear. The V end was cut by 0 bases, the J end by 3 bases, with 9 bases between. The CDR3 has 15 amino acids. The germline gives CDR1 LNHDA, CDR2 SQIVND (reference sequence). DNA of the CDR3: TGTGCCAGTAGTATAGATCCCTACAGCTACAATGAGCAGTTCTTC. It yields the protein CASSIDPYSYNEQFF.

The J gene is TRBJ2-5, the V gene TRBV9; TRBD2 might be the D (6 bases). V was shortened by 4 bases and J by 5 bases, with 18 bases between the two germline ends. This CDR3 has 15 amino acids. The germline V gene has CDR1 SGDLS and CDR2 YYNGEE. The CDR3 loop reads CASSRGGDAGETQYF. The CDR3 nucleotides read TGTGCCAGCAGCCGAGGAGGGGACGCGGGGGAGACCCAGTACTTC.

The chain recombines TRBV2 with TRBJ2-2; no definite D call. Germline V CDR1 and CDR2: SNHLY, FYNNEI. The CDR3 loop spans 11 amino acids. V was shortened by 7 bases and J by 7 bases, with 7 bases between the two germline ends. CDR3 DNA sequence: TGTGCCAGCAATCTTCTCGGGGAGCTGTTTTTT. Translated: CASNLLGELFF. Variable domain in full (rest from reference TRBV2 and TRBJ2-2): EPEVTQTPSHQVTQMGQEVILRCVPISNHLYFYWYRQILGQKVEFLVSFYNNEISEKSEIFDDQFSVERPDGSNFTLKIRSTKLEDSAMYFCASNLLGELFFGEGSRLTVL.

The chain links TRBV2 to TRBJ1-2; D gene unclear. The germline CDR1 and CDR2 sequences are SNHLY and FYNNEI. V lost 4 bases and J lost 1, with 13 bases in between. The CDR3 sequence is 15 residues long. The CDR3 sequence: CASSGGSFRNYGYTF. The DNA of the CDR3 is TGTGCCAGCAGTGGTGGTAGTTTTCGTAACTATGGCTACACCTTC.

The chain has TRBV9 and TRBJ1-4; the match to TRBD1 covers 10 bases. J gave up 3 bases and V 3 bases, and 8 bases lay outside the gene matches. The CDR3 runs to 17 residues. Germline V CDR1 and CDR2: SGDLS, YYNGEE. The CDR3 sequence: CASSEGTGDLANEKLFF. CDR3 DNA: TGTGCCAGCAGCGAAGGGACAGGGGATTTGGCTAATGAAAAACTGTTTTTT. Supplemented by reference TRBV9 and TRBJ1-4, the full variable domain reads DSGVTQTPKHLITATGQRVTLRCSPRSGDLSVYWYQQSLDQGLQFLIQYYNGEERAKGNILERFSAQQFPDLHSELNLSSLELGDSALYFCASSEGTGDLANEKLFFGSGTQLSVL.

In this sample, this clone turned up many times. This sequence joins TRBV4-1 and TRBJ2-7; D might be TRBD1 (6 bases). V gave up 4 bases and J gave up 6 bases, with 16 bases separating them. Germline V gives CDR1 MGHRA, CDR2 YSYEKL. This CDR3 has 14 amino acids. CDR3 amino acids: CASSRGPAGGEQYF. Here the CDR3 DNA reads TGCGCCAGCAGCCGGGGGCCCGCTGGGGGCGAGCAGTACTTC.

The V and J genes are TRBV4-2 and TRBJ2-1; 13 bases line up with TRBD2. This CDR3 contains 20 residues. Trimming removed 3 bases from V and 1 base from J; junction bases left unmatched: 12. Germline assignment: CDR1 LGHNA and CDR2 YNFKEQ. CDR3 DNA: TGTGCCAGCAGCCATCCCTCTACTAGCGGGGGGGAAGGTTCCTACAATGAGCAGTTCTTC. Amino acids: CASSHPSTSGGEGSYNEQFF.

The chain combines TRBV5-6 with TRBJ1-2, with TRBD1 as a possible D gene (6 bases). Trimming took 3 bases from V and 6 from J, leaving 18 bases between them. This CDR3 is 15 amino acids long. Germline V gives CDR1 SGHDT, CDR2 YYEEEE. CDR3 in DNA: TGTGCCAGCAGCTACCTTGGACAGCTTCTGGATGGCTACACCTTC. Its translation is CASSYLGQLLDGYTF.

The chain uses TRBV18 and TRBJ1-1, with unresolved D. CDR1 KGHSH and CDR2 LQKENI come from the germline V gene. Trimming removed 2 bases at V and 4 bases at J, with 20 bases between. The CDR3 loop spans 17 amino acids. The CDR3 region has the DNA TGTGCCAGCTCACCAATGGGGAGCAAGGGTGGTAGCACTGAAGCTTTCTTT. It encodes CASSPMGSKGGSTEAFF.

The genes are TRBV27 and TRBJ2-1; D is uncertain. This CDR3 is 14 amino acids long. The V end lost 6 bases, the J end lost 4 bases, and 13 bases lay between the germline ends. From germline, CDR1 is MNHEY and CDR2 SMNVEV (reference sequence). The CDR3 protein is CASRTGSVYNEQFF. The CDR3 DNA reads as TGTGCCAGCAGAACCGGTTCGGTTTACAATGAGCAGTTCTTC.

This rearrangement joins TRBV6-1 to TRBJ1-2; 8 nucleotides line up with TRBD1. Unmatched junction bases numbered 12, after V lost 1 base and J lost 5 bases. This CDR3 region has 17 residues. Germline CDR1 reads MNHNS; CDR2 reads SASEGT. CDR3 protein: CASSEVKGGDRHYGYTF. As DNA, the CDR3 is TGTGCCAGCAGTGAAGTGAAAGGGGGGGACAGGCATTATGGCTACACCTTC.

The chain employs TRBV29-1 and TRBJ1-2, with D maybe TRBD1 (5 bases). Germline loops: CDR1 SQVTM, CDR2 ANQGSEA. The CDR3 has 14 residues. Trimming shortened V by 7 bases and J by 4 bases, and 19 bases separated the two germline ends. As DNA, the CDR3 is TGCAGCGCTCGTTCGACAGAAACTTCCTATGGCTACACCTTC. This gives the protein CSARSTETSYGYTF.

DNA for the CDR3: TGTGCCAGCAGCCCGCAGTTGGGACAGGCGGCTTTCGGCTCCTACGAGCAGTACTTC. Protein product: CASSPQLGQAAFGSYEQYF. This chain links TRBV6-2 or TRBV6-3 with TRBJ2-7; TRBD1 agrees at 8 bases. V dropped 6 bases and J dropped 0; count of bases not matched to a gene: 19. This CDR3 is 19 amino acids long. Germline-derived CDR1 and CDR2 are MNHEY and SVGEGT.

This chain links TRBV10-3 with TRBJ1-5, with 10 bases that match TRBD1. CDR1 is ENHRY and CDR2 is SYGVKD in the germline V gene. The J segment lost 4 bases and the V segment lost 6 bases, leaving 6 bases of the junction unmatched. This CDR3 region has 15 residues. As DNA, the CDR3 is TGTGCCATCAGCTCGACAGGGGGCCTAAATCAGCCCCAGCATTTT. Protein: CAISSTGGLNQPQHF.

CDR3 in amino acids: CASSGTASGAYGYTF. For the CDR3, the DNA is TGTGCCAGCTCTGGGACAGCTTCAGGGGCATATGGCTACACCTTC. The genes are TRBV19 and TRBJ1-2; 7 bases match TRBD1. The length of the CDR3 is 15 residues. The ends lost 9 bases at V and 5 bases at J; junction bases unmatched: 15. From germline, CDR1 is LNHDA and CDR2 SQIVND (reference sequence). Looking up the rest from reference TRBV19 and TRBJ1-2 gives the full variable domain: DGGITQSPKYLFRKEGQNVTLSCEQNLNHDAMYWYRQDPGQGLRLIYYSQIVNDFQKGDIAEGYSVSREKKESFPLTVTSAQKNPTAFYLCASSGTASGAYGYTFGSGTRLTVV.

V usage is TRBV19 and J usage is TRBJ1-6; a possible D gene is TRBD1 (5 bases). Germline CDR1 is LNHDA and CDR2 is SQIVND (reference sequence). Trimming cost V 1 base and J 7 bases, with 17 bases left between them. The CDR3 is 17 residues long. The CDR3 sequence: CASSIGEDRIPNSPLHF. CDR3 DNA sequence: TGTGCCAGTAGTATAGGGGAAGACAGAATTCCAAATTCACCCCTCCACTTT.

This sequence joins TRBV27 and TRBJ1-2; a possible D gene is TRBD1 (6 bases). The germline V gene encodes CDR1 MNHEY and CDR2 SMNVEV (reference sequence). The CDR3 spans 15 residues. Trimming removed 1 base from V and 7 bases from J, with 16 bases in between. CDR3 sequence reads: CASSLYPGAKGGYTF. The CDR3 region has the DNA TGTGCCAGCAGTTTATACCCAGGGGCCAAGGGTGGCTACACCTTC.

The sample holds one count of this clone. V gene TRBV5-1 combines with J gene TRBJ2-7; D might be TRBD1 (5 bases). The V end was cut by 0 bases, the J end by 3 bases, with 10 bases between. Germline loops: CDR1 SGHRS, CDR2 YFSETQ. The CDR3 runs 14 residues. In nucleotides, the CDR3 is TGCGCCAGCAGCTTGGTGCCAGGGATCTACGAGCAGTACTTC. Translation gives CASSLVPGIYEQYF.

V usage is TRBV7-9 and J usage is TRBJ2-5; D perhaps matches TRBD1 (6 bases). CDR3 size: 16 residues. V lost 5 bases and J 3 bases, leaving 19 bases between the germline ends. Germline V gene data show CDR1 as SEHNR and CDR2 as FQNEAQ (reference sequence). The CDR3 protein is CASSPTWGRGKETQYF. In nucleotides, the CDR3 is TGTGCCAGCAGCCCGACGTGGGGCAGGGGAAAAGAGACCCAGTACTTC.

The genes are TRBV2 and TRBJ2-7; 9 bases are a match to TRBD1. The CDR3 totals 15 residues. Germline V lookup: CDR1 SNHLY, CDR2 FYNNEI. V trimming: 1 base; J trimming: 6 bases; junction bases outside the gene matches: 7. The CDR3 protein is CASSEEVGQGTEQYF. CDR3 bases: TGTGCCAGCAGTGAAGAGGTGGGACAGGGAACCGAGCAGTACTTC.